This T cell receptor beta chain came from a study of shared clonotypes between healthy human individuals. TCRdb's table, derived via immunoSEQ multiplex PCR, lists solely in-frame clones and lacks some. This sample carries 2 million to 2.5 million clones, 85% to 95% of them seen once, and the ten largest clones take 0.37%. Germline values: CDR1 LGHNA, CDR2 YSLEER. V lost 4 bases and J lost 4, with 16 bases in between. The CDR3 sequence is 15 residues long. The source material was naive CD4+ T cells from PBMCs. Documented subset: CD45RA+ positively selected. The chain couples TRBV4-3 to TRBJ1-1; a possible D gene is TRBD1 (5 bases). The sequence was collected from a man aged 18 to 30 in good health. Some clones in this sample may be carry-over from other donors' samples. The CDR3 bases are TGCGCCAGCAGCCTATGGGACGCGGGGGGCACTGAAGCTTTCTTT. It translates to CASSLWDAGGTEAFF.